Listed here are 3 T cell receptor beta chains from one sample, sequenced in a study of pediatric ulcerative colitis. Clones were read by immunoSEQ multiplex PCR, and TCRdb kept only the in-frame ones, dropping some. The sample has 8,500 to 13,000 clones; 82% are singletons. During colonoscopy, one to two rectal pinch biopsies were collected. The specimen was gut tissue. These TCRs come from a girl under 18 who was a control in a study of pediatric ulcerative colitis.

The chain uses TRBV28 and TRBJ2-1; 7 bases agree with TRBD2. From germline, CDR1 is MDHEN and CDR2 SYDVKM. Trimming at V came to 5 bases and at J to 6 bases, leaving 10 bases not matched to a gene. CDR3 length: 15 residues. CDR3 in amino acids: CASSPRVREFNEQFF. DNA of the CDR3: TGTGCCAGCAGTCCCCGAGTGCGGGAGTTCAATGAGCAGTTCTTC.

This clone was seen once. The rearrangement joins TRBV11-3 to TRBJ2-1; 8 bases match TRBD1. The CDR3 covers 14 residues. Germline V gene data show CDR1 as SGHNT and CDR2 as YENEEA. The V and J ends lost 3 bases and 7 bases, in that order; junction bases with no gene match: 5. CDR3: CASSFGQGGNEQFF. CDR3 sequence (DNA): TGTGCCAGCAGCTTCGGACAGGGTGGTAATGAGCAGTTCTTC.

V gene TRBV7-2 combines with J gene TRBJ2-3; TRBD2 aligns across 9 bases. The CDR3 contains 16 residues. V lost 3 bases to trimming and J lost 6 bases; unmatched junction nucleotides: 10. CDR1 SGHTA and CDR2 FQGNSA come from the germline V gene. The CDR3 DNA follows: TGTGCCAGCAGCTTGGGTAGCGGGAGTGGTGAGGATACGCAGTATTTT. It encodes CASSLGSGSGEDTQYF.